This entry is about one T cell receptor (beta chain). Its antigen is unidentified. J was trimmed by 4 bases and V by 4 bases; bases with no gene match: 4. The CDR3 totals 14 residues. Germline CDR1 and CDR2: KGHSH and LQKENI. TCRdb's table, derived via immunoSEQ multiplex PCR, lists solely in-frame clones and lacks some. The sample lists about 83,000 clones, more than 70% seen once, with 8.7% in the top ten. The data were obtained in a study of T cell responses to AZD1222 COVID-19 vaccine. Study-wide points: Spike-specific TCR depth and breadth grew after two AZD1222 doses. At baseline, just 6 or 7 AZD1222 recipients tested seropositive. Repertoire sampling happened only post peak T cell response.

The receptor's source is an adult in good health. This chain connects TRBV18 to TRBJ1-5, with TRBD1 matching over 7 bases. This specimen was peripheral blood, taken on day 0 of AZD1222 vaccination. CDR3 region: CASSQGAGNQPQHF. The CDR3 DNA reads as TGTGCCAGCTCACAGGGGGCGGGAAATCAGCCCCAGCATTTT.